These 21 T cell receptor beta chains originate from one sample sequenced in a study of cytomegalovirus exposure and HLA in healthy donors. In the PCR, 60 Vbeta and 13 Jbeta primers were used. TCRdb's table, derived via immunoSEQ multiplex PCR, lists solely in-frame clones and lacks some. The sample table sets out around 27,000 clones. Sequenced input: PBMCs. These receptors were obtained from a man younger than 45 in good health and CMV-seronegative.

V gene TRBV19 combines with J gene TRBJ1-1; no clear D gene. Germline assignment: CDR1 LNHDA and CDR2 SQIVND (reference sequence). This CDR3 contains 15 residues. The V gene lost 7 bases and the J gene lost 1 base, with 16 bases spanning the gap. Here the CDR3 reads CASTSRKNTNTEAFF. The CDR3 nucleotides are TGTGCCAGTACCAGTCGAAAGAATACGAACACTGAAGCTTTCTTT. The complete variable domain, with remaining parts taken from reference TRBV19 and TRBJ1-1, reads DGGITQSPKYLFRKEGQNVTLSCEQNLNHDAMYWYRQDPGQGLRLIYYSQIVNDFQKGDIAEGYSVSREKKESFPLTVTSAQKNPTAFYLCASTSRKNTNTEAFFGQGTRLTVV.

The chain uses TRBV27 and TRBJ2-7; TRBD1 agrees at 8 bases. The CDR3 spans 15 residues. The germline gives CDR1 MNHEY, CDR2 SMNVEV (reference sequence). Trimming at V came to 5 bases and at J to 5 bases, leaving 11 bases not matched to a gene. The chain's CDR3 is CASSPDTGGRDEQYF. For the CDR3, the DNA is TGTGCCAGCAGTCCGGATACAGGGGGTAGGGACGAGCAGTACTTC.

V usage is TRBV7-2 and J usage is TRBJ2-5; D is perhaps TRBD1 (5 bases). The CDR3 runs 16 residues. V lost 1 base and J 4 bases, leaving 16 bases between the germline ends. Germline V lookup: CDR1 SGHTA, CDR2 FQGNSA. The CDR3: CASSLGISGLLETQYF. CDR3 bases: TGTGCCAGCAGCTTAGGGATATCAGGGTTATTAGAGACCCAGTACTTC.

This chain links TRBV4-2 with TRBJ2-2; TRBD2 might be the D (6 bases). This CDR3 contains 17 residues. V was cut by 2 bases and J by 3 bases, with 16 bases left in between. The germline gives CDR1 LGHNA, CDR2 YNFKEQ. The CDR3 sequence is CASSQQPSGDYTGELFF. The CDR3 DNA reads TGTGCCAGCAGCCAACAACCCTCGGGGGATTACACCGGGGAGCTGTTTTTT.

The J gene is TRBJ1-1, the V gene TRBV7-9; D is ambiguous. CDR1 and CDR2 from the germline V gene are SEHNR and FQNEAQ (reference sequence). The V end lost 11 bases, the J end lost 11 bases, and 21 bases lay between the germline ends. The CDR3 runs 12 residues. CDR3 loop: CAGGQAALGAFF. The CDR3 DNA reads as TGTGCCGGAGGGCAGGCGGCTTTGGGCGCTTTCTTT.

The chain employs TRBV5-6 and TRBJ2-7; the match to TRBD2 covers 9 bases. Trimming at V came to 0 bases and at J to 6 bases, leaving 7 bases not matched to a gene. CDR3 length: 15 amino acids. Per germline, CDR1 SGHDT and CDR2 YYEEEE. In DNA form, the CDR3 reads TGTGCCAGCAGCTTGGTACTAGCGGGTGGGCTCGAGCAGTACTTC. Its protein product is CASSLVLAGGLEQYF.

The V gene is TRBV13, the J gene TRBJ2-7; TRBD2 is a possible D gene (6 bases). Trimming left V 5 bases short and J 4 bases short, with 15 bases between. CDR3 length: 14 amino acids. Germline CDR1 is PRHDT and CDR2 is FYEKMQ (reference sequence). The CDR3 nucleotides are TGTGCCAGCAGCCCGGGACTTAAAGCATACGAGCAGTACTTC. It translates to CASSPGLKAYEQYF.

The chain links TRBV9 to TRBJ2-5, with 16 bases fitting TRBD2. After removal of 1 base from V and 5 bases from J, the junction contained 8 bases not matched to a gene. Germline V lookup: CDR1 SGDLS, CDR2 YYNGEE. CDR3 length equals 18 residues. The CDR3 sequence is CASSVNPGLAGGRETQYF. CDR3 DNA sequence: TGTGCCAGCAGCGTAAACCCGGGACTAGCGGGGGGGCGGGAGACCCAGTACTTC.

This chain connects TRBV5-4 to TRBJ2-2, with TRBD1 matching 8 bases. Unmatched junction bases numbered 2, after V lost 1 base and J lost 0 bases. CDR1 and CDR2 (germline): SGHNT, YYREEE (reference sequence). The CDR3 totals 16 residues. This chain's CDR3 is CASSLNRGSNTGELFF. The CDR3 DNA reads TGTGCCAGCAGCTTGAACAGGGGGTCGAACACCGGGGAGCTGTTTTTT.

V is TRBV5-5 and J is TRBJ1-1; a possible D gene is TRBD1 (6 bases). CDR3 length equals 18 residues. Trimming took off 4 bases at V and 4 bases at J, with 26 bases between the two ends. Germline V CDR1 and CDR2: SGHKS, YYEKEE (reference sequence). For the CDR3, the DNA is TGTGCCAGCAGCCGAAAGCTTTCAGGGGACGCTATCATCACTGAAGCTTTCTTT. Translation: CASSRKLSGDAIITEAFF.

The chain's CDR3 is CASSIGTANYGYTF. The CDR3 DNA reads TGTGCCAGTAGTATCGGGACAGCTAACTATGGCTACACCTTC. V is TRBV19 and J is TRBJ1-2; 7 nucleotides align to TRBD1. The CDR3 consists of 14 residues. The V gene end was trimmed by 3 bases and the J gene end by 0 bases; junction bases not matched to a gene: 1. Germline V gives CDR1 LNHDA, CDR2 SQIVND (reference sequence).

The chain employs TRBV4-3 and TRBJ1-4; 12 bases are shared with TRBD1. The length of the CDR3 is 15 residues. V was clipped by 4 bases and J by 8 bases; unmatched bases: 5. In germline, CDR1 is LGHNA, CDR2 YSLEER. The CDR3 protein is CASSPGQGAGEKLFF. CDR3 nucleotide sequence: TGCGCCAGCAGCCCGGGACAGGGGGCAGGGGAAAAACTGTTTTTT.

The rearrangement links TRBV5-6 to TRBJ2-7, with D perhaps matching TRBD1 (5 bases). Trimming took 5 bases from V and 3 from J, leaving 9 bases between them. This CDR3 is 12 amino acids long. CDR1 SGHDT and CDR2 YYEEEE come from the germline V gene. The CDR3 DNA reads TGTGCCAGCAGTATAGGGGACTACGAGCAGTACTTC. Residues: CASSIGDYEQYF.

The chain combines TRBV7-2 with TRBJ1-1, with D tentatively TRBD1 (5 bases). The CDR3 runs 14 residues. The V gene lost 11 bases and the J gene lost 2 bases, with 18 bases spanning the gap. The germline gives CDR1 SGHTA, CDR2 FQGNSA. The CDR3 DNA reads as TGTGCCCACTTCAGGGTCGGGTACAACACTGAAGCTTTCTTT. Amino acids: CAHFRVGYNTEAFF.

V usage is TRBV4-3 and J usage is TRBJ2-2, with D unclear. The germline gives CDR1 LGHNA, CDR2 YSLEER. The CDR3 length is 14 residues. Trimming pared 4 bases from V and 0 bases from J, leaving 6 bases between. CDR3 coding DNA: TGCGCCAGCAGCCGCCTAGCGAACACCGGGGAGCTGTTTTTT. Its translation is CASSRLANTGELFF.

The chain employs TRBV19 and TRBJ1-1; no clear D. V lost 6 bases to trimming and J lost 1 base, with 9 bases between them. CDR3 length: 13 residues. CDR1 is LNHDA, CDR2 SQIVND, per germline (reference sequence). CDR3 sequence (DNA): TGTGCCAGTAGGCCCCCCGGGAACACTGAAGCTTTCTTT. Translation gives CASRPPGNTEAFF.

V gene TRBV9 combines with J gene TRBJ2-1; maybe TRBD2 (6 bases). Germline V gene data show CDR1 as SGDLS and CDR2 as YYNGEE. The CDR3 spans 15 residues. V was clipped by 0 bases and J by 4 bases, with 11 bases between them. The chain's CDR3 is CASSVEGLDYNEQFF. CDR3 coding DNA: TGTGCCAGCAGCGTAGAGGGACTGGATTACAATGAGCAGTTCTTC.

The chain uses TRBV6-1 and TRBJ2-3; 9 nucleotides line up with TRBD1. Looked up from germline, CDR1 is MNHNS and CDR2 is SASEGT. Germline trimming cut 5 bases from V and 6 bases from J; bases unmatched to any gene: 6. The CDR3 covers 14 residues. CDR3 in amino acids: CASSTGGRGDTQYF. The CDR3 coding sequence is TGTGCCAGCAGTACAGGGGGCCGAGGGGATACGCAGTATTTT.

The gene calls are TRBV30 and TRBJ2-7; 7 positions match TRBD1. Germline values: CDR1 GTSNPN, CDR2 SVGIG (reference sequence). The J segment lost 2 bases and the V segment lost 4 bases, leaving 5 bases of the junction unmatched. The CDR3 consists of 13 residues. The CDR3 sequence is CAWTGTEPYEQYF. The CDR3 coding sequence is TGTGCCTGGACCGGGACAGAACCCTACGAGCAGTACTTC.

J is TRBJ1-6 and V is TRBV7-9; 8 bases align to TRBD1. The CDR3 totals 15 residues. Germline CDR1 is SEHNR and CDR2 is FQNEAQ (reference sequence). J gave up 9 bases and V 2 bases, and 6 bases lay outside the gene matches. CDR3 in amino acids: CASSLSQGAGSPLHF. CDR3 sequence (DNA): TGTGCCAGCAGCTTATCCCAGGGGGCGGGTTCACCCCTCCACTTT.

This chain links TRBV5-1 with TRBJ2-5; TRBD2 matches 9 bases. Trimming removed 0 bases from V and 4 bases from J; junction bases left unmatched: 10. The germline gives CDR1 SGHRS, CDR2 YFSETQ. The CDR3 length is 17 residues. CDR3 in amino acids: CASSLAGRLAAPETQYF. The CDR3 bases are TGCGCCAGCAGCTTGGCGGGGCGACTAGCGGCCCCAGAGACCCAGTACTTC.